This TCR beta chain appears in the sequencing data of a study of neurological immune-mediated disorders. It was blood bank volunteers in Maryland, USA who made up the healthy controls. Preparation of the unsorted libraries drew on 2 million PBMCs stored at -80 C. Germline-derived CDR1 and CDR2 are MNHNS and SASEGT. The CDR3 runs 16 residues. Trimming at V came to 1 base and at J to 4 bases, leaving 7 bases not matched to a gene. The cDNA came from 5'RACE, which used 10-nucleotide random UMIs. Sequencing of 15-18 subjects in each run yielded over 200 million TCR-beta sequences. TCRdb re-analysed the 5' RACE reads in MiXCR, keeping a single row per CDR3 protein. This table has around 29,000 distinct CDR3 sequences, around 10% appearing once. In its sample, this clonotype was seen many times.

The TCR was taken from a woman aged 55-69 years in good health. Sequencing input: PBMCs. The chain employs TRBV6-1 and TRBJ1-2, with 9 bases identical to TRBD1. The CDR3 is CASSEGMGQGLYGYTF. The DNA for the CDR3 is TGTGCCAGCAGTGAAGGAATGGGACAGGGCCTCTATGGCTACACCTTC.